Listed here are 12 T cell receptor beta chains from one sample, sequenced in a study of blood T cell repertoires in COVID-19. Measured with immunoSEQ multiplex PCR; TCRdb has only the in-frame clones, and not every one. The sample includes about 260,000 clones, about nine tenths of them seen just once. The source material was peripheral blood. These receptors came from a man between 60 and 75 years old who had recovered from COVID-19.

This clone came up once. The rearrangement joins TRBV5-4 to TRBJ2-2; 15 nucleotides agree with TRBD2. Germline values: CDR1 SGHNT, CDR2 YYREEE (reference sequence). J lost 7 bases, V lost 3 bases, and 7 bases had no gene match. The CDR3 runs 17 residues. Written as DNA, the CDR3 is TGTGCCAGCAGCTCTGGACTAGCGGGGGGGCTTGGCGGGGAGCTGTTTTTT. This encodes CASSSGLAGGLGGELFF.

The rearrangement joins TRBV20-1 to TRBJ1-4; D gene ambiguous. The CDR3 extends over 11 amino acids. The V end lost 7 bases, the J end lost 4 bases, and 7 bases lay between the germline ends. Germline CDR1 reads DFQATT; CDR2 reads SNEGSKA (reference sequence). The CDR3: CSVSINEKLFF. In DNA form, the CDR3 reads TGCAGTGTTTCCATTAATGAAAAACTGTTTTTT.

The chain has TRBV5-5 and TRBJ2-4; D perhaps matches TRBD1 (5 bases). In germline, CDR1 is SGHKS, CDR2 YYEKEE (reference sequence). Trimming took 0 bases from V and 3 from J, leaving 10 bases between them. The CDR3 extends over 15 amino acids. CDR3 amino acids: CASSLVGQGKNIQYF. The CDR3 region has the DNA TGTGCCAGCAGCTTGGTCGGTCAGGGCAAAAACATTCAGTACTTC.

The V call is TRBV5-1, the J call TRBJ1-5; no definite D call. The V gene lost 0 bases and the J gene lost 7 bases, with 11 bases spanning the gap. In germline, CDR1 is SGHRS, CDR2 YFSETQ. This CDR3 is built from 14 residues. Here the CDR3 DNA reads TGCGCCAGCAGCTTGGATGCGGGCCGGCAGCCCCAGCATTTT. It encodes CASSLDAGRQPQHF.

The chain employs TRBV28 and TRBJ2-1; the D gene is possibly TRBD1 (6 bases). V was cut by 4 bases and J by 12 bases, with 19 bases left in between. The CDR3 totals 14 residues. Germline lookup yields CDR1 MDHEN and CDR2 SYDVKM. The CDR3 is CASSWPREGGWQFF. The DNA for the CDR3 is TGTGCCAGCAGTTGGCCAAGGGAAGGGGGTTGGCAGTTCTTC. The variable domain in full, completed from reference TRBV28 and TRBJ2-1, reads DVKVTQSSRYLVKRTGEKVFLECVQDMDHENMFWYRQDPGLGLRLIYFSYDVKMKEKGDIPEGYSVSREKKERFSLILESASTNQTSMYLCASSWPREGGWQFFGPGTRLTVL.

This chain links TRBV27 with TRBJ2-7; D is perhaps TRBD1 (6 bases). The CDR3 totals 13 residues. With 6 bases removed from V and 0 bases from J, the gap between germline ends came to 9 bases. Germline V lookup: CDR1 MNHEY, CDR2 SMNVEV (reference sequence). The CDR3 region has the DNA TGTGCCAGCAGACAGGGTATCTCCTACGAGCAGTACTTC. Translation gives CASRQGISYEQYF.

This rearrangement joins TRBV5-1 to TRBJ2-7; 11 positions match TRBD2. Germline CDR1 and CDR2: SGHRS and YFSETQ. The CDR3 spans 17 residues. V lost 2 bases and J lost 2; bases outside the gene matches: 9. CDR3 protein: CASSFAGTSGRTYEQYF. In nucleotides, the CDR3 is TGCGCCAGCAGCTTTGCCGGGACTAGCGGCCGGACCTACGAGCAGTACTTC.

This clone was seen a single time. The genes are TRBV6-2 or TRBV6-3 and TRBJ1-1, with 8 positions matching TRBD1. The V segment lost 0 bases and the J segment 0 bases; nucleotides outside the gene matches: 3. This CDR3 spans 16 amino acids. Looked up from germline, CDR1 is MNHEY and CDR2 is SVGEGT. The CDR3 sequence: CASSYSGQAMNTEAFF. In DNA, the CDR3 is TGTGCCAGCAGTTACTCGGGACAGGCTATGAACACTGAAGCTTTCTTT.

This sequence joins TRBV5-1 and TRBJ2-5; TRBD1 aligns across 9 bases. The CDR3 covers 15 residues. The J segment lost 4 bases and the V segment lost 3 bases, leaving 7 bases of the junction unmatched. Germline lookup yields CDR1 SGHRS and CDR2 YFSETQ. The CDR3 is CASSWKGQGGETQYF. For the CDR3, the DNA is TGCGCCAGCAGCTGGAAGGGACAGGGCGGAGAGACCCAGTACTTC. The full variable domain, completed using reference TRBV5-1 and TRBJ2-5, is KAGVTQTPRYLIKTRGQQVTLSCSPISGHRSVSWYQQTPGQGLQFLFEYFSETQRNKGNFPGRFSGRQFSNSRSEMNVSTLELGDSALYLCASSWKGQGGETQYFGPGTRLLVL.

This clone was seen just once. The rearrangement uses TRBV18 and TRBJ2-3; 10 bases line up with TRBD2. J was trimmed by 5 bases and V by 2 bases; bases with no gene match: 10. This CDR3 contains 17 residues. CDR1 and CDR2 from the germline V gene are KGHSH and LQKENI. The CDR3 here is CASSPFGAGGPKDTQYF. In DNA, the CDR3 is TGTGCCAGCTCACCATTTGGAGCGGGGGGGCCGAAAGATACGCAGTATTTT. Drawing the rest from reference TRBV18 and TRBJ2-3, the complete variable domain is NAGVMQNPRHLVRRRGQEARLRCSPMKGHSHVYWYRQLPEEGLKFMVYLQKENIIDESGMPKERFSAEFPKEGPSILRIQQVVRGDSAAYFCASSPFGAGGPKDTQYFGPGTRLTVL.

The rearrangement uses TRBV7-2 and TRBJ2-5; 7 nucleotides line up with TRBD1. In germline, CDR1 is SGHTA, CDR2 FQGNSA. The CDR3 consists of 13 residues. Unmatched junction bases numbered 5, after V lost 5 bases and J lost 5 bases. The DNA of the CDR3 is TGTGCCAGCAGCCCCCCCAGGGGGGAGACCCAGTACTTC. Its translation is CASSPPRGETQYF.

The chain has TRBV7-2 and TRBJ1-2, with D uncertain. The CDR3 is 14 residues long. Trimming took 5 bases from V and 8 from J, leaving 18 bases between them. The germline gives CDR1 SGHTA, CDR2 FQGNSA. This chain's CDR3 is CASSPGVLSNGYTF. As DNA, the CDR3 is TGTGCCAGCAGCCCAGGTGTGCTTTCGAACGGCTACACCTTC.